A single sample gave rise to the 25 T cell receptor beta chains below, sequenced in a study of cytomegalovirus exposure and HLA in healthy donors. TCRdb's table, derived via immunoSEQ multiplex PCR, lists solely in-frame clones and lacks some. This table has 250,000 to 400,000 clones, 88% appearing once. Sequenced sample: PBMCs. These TCRs come from a man aged 25-40 years in good health and CMV-seronegative.

The chain combines TRBV25-1 with TRBJ2-2, with 12 bases matching TRBD2. Germline CDR1 is MGHDK and CDR2 is SYGVNS. Unmatched junction bases numbered 4, after V lost 4 bases and J lost 1 base. This CDR3 region has 17 residues. For the CDR3, the DNA is TGTGCCAGCAGTGCTCTAGCGGGGGGGCAGAACACCGGGGAGCTGTTTTTT. It specifies CASSALAGGQNTGELFF.

The chain is built from TRBV7-9 and TRBJ2-7; 7 nucleotides match TRBD2. The V gene's germline CDR1 is SEHNR and CDR2 FQNEAQ (reference sequence). V dropped 1 base and J dropped 7; count of bases not matched to a gene: 7. This CDR3 spans 14 amino acids. The CDR3: CASSLDGGSEEQYF. The CDR3 region has the DNA TGTGCCAGCAGCTTAGACGGGGGGTCGGAGGAGCAGTACTTC.

The chain links TRBV19 to TRBJ2-1; the D gene is possibly TRBD2 (5 bases). V lost 1 base, J lost 8 bases, and 12 bases lay in between. This CDR3 has 14 residues. Germline values: CDR1 LNHDA, CDR2 SQIVND (reference sequence). This CDR3 is CASSIVKGADEQFF. CDR3 bases: TGTGCCAGTAGTATAGTTAAGGGAGCGGATGAGCAGTTCTTC.

The chain joins TRBV4-3 to TRBJ1-6; TRBD1 is a possible D gene (6 bases). The CDR3 has 15 amino acids. V lost 4 bases and J lost 7, with 14 bases in between. Germline V gene lookup returns CDR1 LGHNA and CDR2 YSLEER. The DNA for the CDR3 is TGCGCCAGCAGCCTGTACAGGGAACAAAATTCACCCCTCCACTTT. It specifies CASSLYREQNSPLHF.

This chain links TRBV19 with TRBJ2-1; possible D gene TRBD2, 6 bases. The CDR3 length is 15 residues. Germline CDR1 reads LNHDA; CDR2 reads SQIVND (reference sequence). V shed 2 bases and J shed 0 bases, with 8 bases lying between them. For the CDR3, the DNA is TGTGCCAGTAGTATACTGGGGGGCTCCTACAATGAGCAGTTCTTC. It is translated as CASSILGGSYNEQFF.

The V and J genes are TRBV6-1 and TRBJ1-3; D gene unclear. V dropped 7 bases and J dropped 0 bases, with 13 bases sitting between them. Germline-derived CDR1 and CDR2 are MNHNS and SASEGT. The CDR3 spans 15 residues. The CDR3 loop is CASIRQVDSGNTIYF. DNA for the CDR3: TGTGCCAGCATAAGGCAGGTGGACTCTGGAAACACCATATATTTT.

This clone was counted between two and nine times. The gene calls are TRBV11-1 and TRBJ1-1; D may be TRBD1 (6 bases). Trimming took 4 bases from V and 2 from J, leaving 11 bases between them. The CDR3 runs to 14 residues. CDR1 SGHAT and CDR2 FQDESV come from the germline V gene (reference sequence). In DNA form, the CDR3 reads TGTGCCAGCAGCTGGGGACAAATTAACACTGAAGCTTTCTTT. It is translated as CASSWGQINTEAFF.

The chain has TRBV9 and TRBJ2-1, with TRBD2 matching 10 bases. Germline CDR1 reads SGDLS; CDR2 reads YYNGEE. There are 19 residues in the CDR3. The trim removed 0 bases at V and 2 bases at J, leaving 11 bases unmatched. This CDR3 reads CASSVAVSGGPLAYNEQFF. DNA of the CDR3: TGTGCCAGCAGCGTAGCAGTTAGCGGGGGGCCGCTGGCCTACAATGAGCAGTTCTTC.

The CDR3 DNA reads as TGTGCCAGCAGGGAGGAATGGAGCACCGGGGAGCTGTTTTTT. It codes for CASREEWSTGELFF. The rearrangement uses TRBV6-5 and TRBJ2-2; D perhaps matches TRBD2 (5 bases). CDR3 length: 14 residues. CDR1 and CDR2 from the germline V gene are MNHEY and SVGAGI. V was clipped by 6 bases and J by 4 bases, with 12 bases between them.

The chain has TRBV5-1 and TRBJ1-6, with no clear D. CDR3 length: 15 residues. Deletions cut 1 base from V and 5 bases from J, with 10 bases between. Germline lookup yields CDR1 SGHRS and CDR2 YFSETQ. The CDR3 sequence: CASSLRGQDNSPLHF. The CDR3 coding sequence is TGCGCCAGCAGCTTGCGAGGGCAAGATAATTCACCCCTCCACTTT.

The sample holds many counts of this clone. The chain is built from TRBV15 and TRBJ2-1; 14 nucleotides align to TRBD2. The CDR3 runs to 14 residues. Germline V gene data show CDR1 as LNHNV and CDR2 as YYDKDF (reference sequence). Trimming took 4 bases from V and 10 from J; bases not matched to a gene: 3. The CDR3: CATSKGLAGDEQFF. The DNA for the CDR3 is TGTGCCACCAGCAAGGGACTAGCGGGAGACGAGCAGTTCTTC.

This rearrangement joins TRBV18 to TRBJ1-1, with 8 bases lining up with TRBD1. The V and J ends lost 3 bases and 1 base, in that order; junction bases with no gene match: 4. Germline V gene lookup returns CDR1 KGHSH and CDR2 LQKENI. The CDR3 totals 15 residues. The chain's CDR3 is CASSPFQGANTEAFF. CDR3 in DNA: TGTGCCAGCTCACCGTTCCAGGGGGCGAACACTGAAGCTTTCTTT.

The chain has TRBV14 and TRBJ1-6; 7 bases match TRBD1. This CDR3 is 16 amino acids long. CDR1 and CDR2 (germline): SGHDN, FVKESK. The trim removed 4 bases at V and 14 bases at J, leaving 17 bases unmatched. The CDR3, as DNA: TGTGCCAGCAGCCCTAGTACAGGGGTGAAAGGCACAGCCCTCCACTTT. It translates to CASSPSTGVKGTALHF. Using reference TRBV14 and TRBJ1-6 for the parts outside the CDR3, the full variable domain is EAGVTQFPSHSVIEKGQTVTLRCDPISGHDNLYWYRRVMGKEIKFLLHFVKESKQDESGMPNNRFLAERTGGTYSTLKVQPAELEDSGVYFCASSPSTGVKGTALHFGNGTRLTVT.

The J gene is TRBJ2-5, the V gene TRBV5-4; D is perhaps TRBD1 (5 bases). V dropped 4 bases and J dropped 4 bases, with 11 bases sitting between them. This CDR3 spans 13 amino acids. CDR1 is SGHNT, CDR2 YYREEE, per germline (reference sequence). CDR3 residues: CASSPDTLETQYF. The DNA of the CDR3 is TGTGCCAGCAGCCCGGACACTTTAGAGACCCAGTACTTC.

The gene calls are TRBV4-3 and TRBJ2-1; 11 bases fit TRBD2. The V and J ends lost 4 bases and 4 bases, in that order; junction bases with no gene match: 3. CDR3 length: 15 residues. Germline CDR1 and CDR2: LGHNA and YSLEER. The CDR3 sequence: CASSLGLAGYNEQFF. The DNA for the CDR3 is TGCGCCAGCAGCCTTGGACTAGCGGGTTACAATGAGCAGTTCTTC.

The gene calls are TRBV10-3 and TRBJ1-2, with TRBD1 matching 10 bases. The CDR3 sequence is 15 residues long. The germline CDR1 and CDR2 sequences are ENHRY and SYGVKD. V shed 6 bases, J shed 5 bases, and the junction held 9 bases outside the gene matches. In DNA form, the CDR3 reads TGTGCCATCAGAGGAGGGACAGGGGCCCATTATGGCTACACCTTC. As protein: CAIRGGTGAHYGYTF.

The V call is TRBV7-9, the J call TRBJ1-1; 7 bases fit TRBD1. The CDR3 covers 13 residues. With 5 bases clipped from V and 4 bases from J, the junction kept 4 bases outside the gene matches. The germline V gene has CDR1 SEHNR and CDR2 FQNEAQ (reference sequence). CDR3 in amino acids: CASSGRGATEAFF. As DNA, the CDR3 is TGTGCCAGCAGCGGCAGGGGGGCCACTGAAGCTTTCTTT.

The chain has TRBV30 and TRBJ2-3, with a tentative D call TRBD2 (6 bases). V shed 3 bases and J shed 1 base, with 8 bases lying between them. Germline CDR1 is GTSNPN and CDR2 is SVGIG (reference sequence). The CDR3 runs 13 residues. In DNA, the CDR3 is TGTGCCTGGAGACGCGGGGGCACAGATACGCAGTATTTT. Encoded protein: CAWRRGGTDTQYF.

This chain joins TRBV19 and TRBJ2-7; D might be TRBD1 (6 bases). Germline lookup yields CDR1 LNHDA and CDR2 SQIVND (reference sequence). V was clipped by 2 bases and J by 0 bases, with 8 bases between them. The CDR3 runs to 14 residues. In DNA form, the CDR3 reads TGTGCCAGTAGTATATGGGACAACTCCTACGAGCAGTACTTC. Translating gives CASSIWDNSYEQYF.

This sequence joins TRBV6-5 and TRBJ1-2; D is uncertain. The CDR3 has 12 residues. Trimming removed 8 bases at V and 2 bases at J, with 9 bases between. Germline V gene sequence: CDR1 MNHEY, CDR2 SVGAGI. CDR3: CASRTRNYGYTF. In DNA, the CDR3 is TGTGCCAGCCGGACTCGAAACTATGGCTACACCTTC.

The chain carries TRBV19 and TRBJ2-7, with a possible D match to TRBD1 (5 bases). Germline CDR1 LNHDA, CDR2 SQIVND (reference sequence). Trimming left V 5 bases short and J 0 bases short, with 17 bases between. This CDR3 contains 16 residues. CDR3 DNA: TGTGCCAGTAGTCTCCGAGACAGATCATACTCCTACGAGCAGTACTTC. It yields the protein CASSLRDRSYSYEQYF.

The chain carries TRBV30 and TRBJ2-3, with D tentatively TRBD2 (6 bases). CDR1 and CDR2 from the germline V gene are GTSNPN and SVGIG (reference sequence). The CDR3 consists of 14 residues. Trimming left V 3 bases short and J 2 bases short, with 12 bases between. This CDR3 is CAWRGAGPTDTQYF. CDR3 bases: TGTGCCTGGAGGGGCGCGGGGCCCACAGATACGCAGTATTTT.

This chain links TRBV10-3 with TRBJ2-2; 10 positions match TRBD2. Germline assignment: CDR1 ENHRY and CDR2 SYGVKD. V dropped 3 bases and J dropped 6; count of bases not matched to a gene: 10. The CDR3 has 17 amino acids. In nucleotides, the CDR3 is TGTGCCATCAGTGATCTGGGAAGCGGGGGGGCCCCCGGGGAGCTGTTTTTT. It is translated as CAISDLGSGGAPGELFF.

CDR3 in DNA: TGCGCCAGCAGCCAAGAGTTCGGGGGTCGAGTAGATCAGCCCCAGCATTTT. Translated, it gives CASSQEFGGRVDQPQHF. The rearrangement links TRBV4-3 to TRBJ1-5; D is possibly TRBD1 (5 bases). The CDR3 has 17 amino acids. Germline V gene data show CDR1 as LGHNA and CDR2 as YSLEER. Trimming took off 0 bases at V and 5 bases at J, with 17 bases between the two ends.

CDR3 bases: TGCGCCAGCGCCACAGGGTTGGGTGAAAAACTGTTTTTT. Translation gives CASATGLGEKLFF. V usage is TRBV5-1 and J usage is TRBJ1-4, with D perhaps matching TRBD1 (6 bases). This CDR3 has 13 amino acids. Per germline, CDR1 SGHRS and CDR2 YFSETQ. V was trimmed by 7 bases and J by 7 bases, leaving 14 bases between them. The full variable domain, in which reference TRBV5-1 and TRBJ1-4 provide the parts outside the CDR3, is KAGVTQTPRYLIKTRGQQVTLSCSPISGHRSVSWYQQTPGQGLQFLFEYFSETQRNKGNFPGRFSGRQFSNSRSEMNVSTLELGDSALYLCASATGLGEKLFFGSGTQLSVL.